This TCR beta chain was profiled in a study of blood T cell repertoires in COVID-19. Overall study: Collection of acute and convalescent COVID-19 samples took place in the United States, Italy and Spain. PBMCs, B-cell-depleted T cells, or T cells provided the cDNA or gDNA that made up the material.

This clone was recorded once. Authors' methods: The assay estimated nucleated cells by amplifying reference gene primers. Repertoires were generated with immunoSEQ multiplex PCR, while TCRdb's copy carries only in-frame clones and drops some. V and J calls plus clone size are reproduced from that table; the DNA served to infer D and trimming. Of approximately 77,000 clones listed, about 80% are singletons. The V and J ends lost 3 bases and 5 bases, in that order; junction bases with no gene match: 10. CDR1 is SGHNT and CDR2 is YYREEE in the germline V gene (reference sequence). CDR3 size: 15 residues.

This TCR derives from a woman aged 70 to 79 with acute or convalescent COVID-19. Specimen: peripheral blood. V gene TRBV5-4 combines with J gene TRBJ2-5; TRBD1 matches 7 bases. The CDR3 sequence is CASSSDRALSETQYF. Written as DNA, the CDR3 is TGTGCCAGCAGCTCCGACAGGGCGCTGTCTGAGACCCAGTACTTC.